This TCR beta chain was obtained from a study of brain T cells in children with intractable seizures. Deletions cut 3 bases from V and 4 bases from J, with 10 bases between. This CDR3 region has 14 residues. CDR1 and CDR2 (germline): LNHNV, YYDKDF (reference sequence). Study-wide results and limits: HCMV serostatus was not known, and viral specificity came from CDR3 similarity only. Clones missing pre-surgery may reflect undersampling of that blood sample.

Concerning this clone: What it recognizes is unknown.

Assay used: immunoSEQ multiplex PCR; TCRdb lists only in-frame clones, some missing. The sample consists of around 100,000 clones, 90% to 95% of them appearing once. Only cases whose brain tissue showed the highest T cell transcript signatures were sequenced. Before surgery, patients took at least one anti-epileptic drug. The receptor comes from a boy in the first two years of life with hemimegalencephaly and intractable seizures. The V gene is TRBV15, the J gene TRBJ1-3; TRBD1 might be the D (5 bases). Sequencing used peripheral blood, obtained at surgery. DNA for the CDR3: TGTGCCACCAGCAGCGCGAGGGGAGGAAACACCATATATTTT. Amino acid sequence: CATSSARGGNTIYF.